The 14 T cell receptor beta chains presented below share a single source sample, sequenced in a study of blood T cell repertoires in COVID-19. The data were produced by immunoSEQ multiplex PCR, yet TCRdb's version contains in-frame clones alone and is incomplete. The profile shows 85,000 to 100,000 clones, about four fifths of them singletons. The sample consisted of peripheral blood. The source of these receptors is a human donor in a cohort sampled during active COVID-19.

This sequence joins TRBV20-1 and TRBJ1-2; 7 bases are shared with TRBD1. The V gene end was trimmed by 3 bases and the J gene end by 3 bases; junction bases not matched to a gene: 1. Looked up from germline, CDR1 is DFQATT and CDR2 is SNEGSKA (reference sequence). CDR3 length equals 12 residues. This CDR3 reads CSASGQDYGYTF. CDR3 sequence (DNA): TGCAGTGCTAGTGGACAGGACTATGGCTACACCTTC.

CDR3 residues: CASSDSSSGNTIYF. The CDR3 DNA reads as TGTGCCAGCAGCGACTCCAGCTCTGGAAACACCATATATTTT. This rearrangement joins TRBV6-5 to TRBJ1-3; D remains unclear. The CDR3 spans 14 residues. Trimming stripped 6 bases from V and 0 bases from J, with 9 bases between. Per the germline V gene, CDR1 is MNHEY and CDR2 is SVGAGI.

The chain is built from TRBV6-1 and TRBJ1-2, with D unresolved. Trimming stripped 1 base from V and 4 bases from J, with 10 bases between. The CDR3 extends over 14 amino acids. Germline-derived CDR1 and CDR2 are MNHNS and SASEGT. In nucleotides, the CDR3 is TGTGCCAGCAGTGAAGGGGCTGACGGCTATGGCTACACCTTC. It is translated as CASSEGADGYGYTF.

The J gene is TRBJ2-5, the V gene TRBV18, with TRBD2 identical over 11 bases. This CDR3 comprises 18 residues. Unmatched junction bases numbered 13, after V lost 5 bases and J lost 2 bases. From germline, CDR1 is KGHSH and CDR2 LQKENI. The CDR3 nucleotides read TGTGCCAGCTCAGGAGCCGGGACTAGCGGCAGACATCAAGAGACCCAGTACTTC. Translated, it gives CASSGAGTSGRHQETQYF.

Only one count was recorded for this clone. The gene calls are TRBV10-3 and TRBJ2-5; D is unclear. With 2 bases removed from V and 2 bases from J, the gap between germline ends came to 3 bases. The length of the CDR3 is 12 residues. Germline CDR1 is ENHRY and CDR2 is SYGVKD. In DNA, the CDR3 is TGTGCCATCAGTGAGACACAAGAGACCCAGTACTTC. This gives the protein CAISETQETQYF.

V and J are TRBV11-3 and TRBJ2-3, with TRBD1 as a possible D gene (6 bases). CDR1 and CDR2 from the germline V gene are SGHNT and YENEEA. The CDR3 has 12 amino acids. The V end was cut by 1 base, the J end by 8 bases, with 7 bases between. The CDR3 spells CASSLVRGTQYF. The DNA for the CDR3 is TGTGCCAGCAGCTTAGTCAGGGGTACGCAGTATTTT.

The CDR3: CASSLTSGRSYEQYF. The CDR3 DNA follows: TGTGCCAGCAGTCTTACTAGCGGGAGGTCCTACGAGCAGTACTTC. The chain carries TRBV27 and TRBJ2-7, with TRBD2 matching over 12 bases. The V gene's germline CDR1 is MNHEY and CDR2 SMNVEV (reference sequence). J lost 1 base, V lost 5 bases, and 3 bases had no gene match. The CDR3 totals 15 residues.

Here the CDR3 DNA reads TGCGCCAGCAGCTTCCCAGGGGAGACCCAGTACTTC. The encoded protein is CASSFPGETQYF. V gene TRBV5-1 combines with J gene TRBJ2-5, with D tentatively TRBD1 (5 bases). V lost 2 bases, J lost 5 bases, and 7 bases lay in between. CDR1 is SGHRS and CDR2 is YFSETQ in the germline V gene. The CDR3 runs to 12 residues.

This clone turned up a few times. The chain joins TRBV11-2 to TRBJ1-1; no clear D gene. Per germline, CDR1 SGHAT and CDR2 FQNNGV. Trimming stripped 3 bases from V and 5 bases from J, with 7 bases between. The CDR3 contains 12 residues. The CDR3 loop is CASSFSLTEAFF. The CDR3 nucleotides are TGTGCCAGCAGCTTCTCGTTGACTGAAGCTTTCTTT.

This clone has a single count. The chain is built from TRBV7-9 and TRBJ2-3; weak D call: TRBD1 (5 bases). V gave up 2 bases and J gave up 10 bases, with 13 bases separating them. Germline-derived CDR1 and CDR2 are SEHNR and FQNEAQ (reference sequence). This CDR3 region has 13 residues. CDR3 sequence (DNA): TGTGCCAGCAGCTTAAGTGGGGCCAGTGCGCAGTATTTT. Protein sequence: CASSLSGASAQYF.

The chain links TRBV6-5 to TRBJ1-1, with D possibly TRBD1 on 6 matching bases. CDR1 and CDR2 (germline): MNHEY, SVGAGI. Trimming removed 6 bases at V and 0 bases at J, with 11 bases between. The CDR3 totals 14 residues. In DNA form, the CDR3 reads TGTGCCAGCAGGGAGCAGGGGATGAACACTGAAGCTTTCTTT. Protein sequence: CASREQGMNTEAFF.

The chain joins TRBV6-5 to TRBJ2-5, with D tentatively TRBD2 (5 bases). The CDR3 contains 15 residues. V lost 6 bases, J lost 1 base, and 15 bases lay in between. Germline V gene sequence: CDR1 MNHEY, CDR2 SVGAGI. CDR3 region: CASSLRGLAQETQYF. Written as DNA, the CDR3 is TGTGCCAGCAGCCTCAGAGGGCTCGCCCAAGAGACCCAGTACTTC.

This chain joins TRBV19 and TRBJ2-7; D may be TRBD1 (6 bases). V dropped 4 bases and J dropped 3 bases, with 13 bases sitting between them. Germline V gives CDR1 LNHDA, CDR2 SQIVND (reference sequence). This CDR3 is 14 amino acids long. The CDR3: CASSNPGESYEQYF. The CDR3 nucleotides are TGTGCCAGTAGTAATCCAGGGGAGAGCTACGAGCAGTACTTC.

This rearrangement joins TRBV4-2 to TRBJ1-1; D ambiguous. The CDR3 runs 12 residues. CDR1 LGHNA and CDR2 YNFKEQ come from the germline V gene. The ends were cut back, 1 base at V and 4 bases at J, with 4 bases in the middle. CDR3 nucleotide sequence: TGTGCCAGCAGCCAAGCTACCACTGAAGCTTTCTTT. It encodes CASSQATTEAFF.